The rows below give T cell receptor beta chains drawn from one sample of a study of shared clonotypes between healthy human individuals. Clones were sequenced by immunoSEQ multiplex PCR, and TCRdb holds only the in-frame ones, with some missing. The sample yields more than 400,000 clones, around four fifths seen once. Material: PBMCs. Receptors originate from a woman between 35 and 50 years old in good health. Some clones in this sample may be carry-over from other donors' samples. Both conserved end residues are part of each CDR3. A D gene is named only where the DNA matches it firmly. For some rows the clone size is stated as once, few or many, or as a class when expanded; others skip it.

abundance: few; j_gene: TRBJ2-2; d_gene: -; len: 13; v_gene: TRBV2; CDR3aa: CASRVDSTGELFF; CDR3nt: TGTGCCAGCAGGGTGGACAGCACCGGGGAGCTGTTTTTT
abundance: -; j_gene: TRBJ1-1; d_gene: -; len: 14; v_gene: TRBV7-9; CDR3aa: CASSSRGYVDEAFF; CDR3nt: TGTGCCAGCAGCAGTCGCGGGTACGTCGATGAAGCTTTCTTT
abundance: -; j_gene: TRBJ1-1; d_gene: -; len: 15; v_gene: TRBV6-5; CDR3aa: CASSYSATGGTEAFF; CDR3nt: TGTGCCAGCAGTTACTCGGCCACCGGGGGGACTGAAGCTTTCTTT
abundance: -; j_gene: TRBJ1-2; d_gene: TRBD1; len: 16; v_gene: TRBV30; CDR3aa: CAWAKGTGRSLYGYTF; CDR3nt: TGTGCCTGGGCTAAGGGGACAGGTCGCTCCCTCTATGGCTACACCTTC
abundance: -; j_gene: TRBJ1-2; d_gene: -; len: 14; v_gene: TRBV9; CDR3aa: CASSVAGVGYGYTF; CDR3nt: TGTGCCAGCAGCGTAGCCGGGGTAGGCTATGGCTACACCTTC
abundance: few; j_gene: TRBJ2-2; d_gene: -; len: 14; v_gene: TRBV11-2; CDR3aa: CASSQPRGSGELFF; CDR3nt: TGTGCCAGCAGCCAACCGCGGGGCTCCGGGGAGCTGTTTTTT
abundance: -; j_gene: TRBJ2-2; d_gene: TRBD2; len: 13; v_gene: TRBV29-1; CDR3aa: CSVGFSGSGELFF; CDR3nt: TGCAGCGTTGGGTTTAGCGGGAGTGGAGAGCTGTTTTTT
abundance: -; j_gene: TRBJ2-1; d_gene: TRBD1; len: 15; v_gene: TRBV11-1; CDR3aa: CASIPGQGLSNEQFF; CDR3nt: TGTGCCAGCATCCCGGGACAGGGGCTGTCTAATGAGCAGTTCTTC
abundance: once; j_gene: TRBJ2-7; d_gene: TRBD2; len: 16; v_gene: TRBV11-2; CDR3aa: CASSPGLAGPGREQYF; CDR3nt: TGTGCCAGCAGCCCGGGACTAGCGGGACCCGGGAGAGAGCAGTACTTC
abundance: -; j_gene: TRBJ2-7; d_gene: -; len: 14; v_gene: TRBV4-2; CDR3aa: CASSPGLETSEQYF; CDR3nt: TGTGCCAGCAGCCCTGGACTGGAAACGTCCGAGCAGTACTTC
abundance: many; j_gene: TRBJ1-6; d_gene: TRBD1; len: 15; v_gene: TRBV7-9; CDR3aa: CASSSGTGANSPLHF; CDR3nt: TGTGCCAGCAGCTCGGGGACAGGGGCAAATTCACCCCTCCACTTT